Listed here are 11 T cell receptor beta chains from one sample, sequenced in a study of response to subunit inactivated influenza vaccine. TCRdb independently ran MiXCR on the RT-PCR reads; one entry per CDR3 protein. The profile shows around 160,000 distinct CDR3 sequences, about 11% of them singletons. This sample comprised non-naive T cells sorted from PBMCs, obtained about 40 days after vaccination. Receptors were obtained from a man in his fifties or sixties who received an inactivated influenza vaccine.

The chain uses TRBV20-1 and TRBJ1-2; a possible D gene is TRBD1 (5 bases). V was clipped by 3 bases and J by 1 base, with 15 bases between them. Germline V gives CDR1 DFQATT, CDR2 SNEGSKA (reference sequence). This CDR3 is built from 15 residues. Here the CDR3 DNA reads TGCAGTGCTAGGACAGCCTCCCAGATTAACTATGGCTACACCTTC. Amino acid sequence: CSARTASQINYGYTF.

This clonotype came up a few times. This chain connects TRBV6-2 or TRBV6-3 to TRBJ2-5, with 11 bases lining up with TRBD2. The CDR3 consists of 17 residues. Germline CDR1 MNHEY, CDR2 SVGEGT. V was clipped by 6 bases and J by 4 bases; unmatched bases: 13. CDR3 in amino acids: CASSYTIGLAGGETQYF. The DNA for the CDR3 is TGTGCCAGCAGCTACACCATTGGACTAGCGGGTGGAGAGACCCAGTACTTC.

This clonotype has just a few counts. The chain carries TRBV20-1 and TRBJ2-5; the match to TRBD1 covers 8 bases. There are 15 residues in the CDR3. CDR1 DFQATT and CDR2 SNEGSKA come from the germline V gene (reference sequence). The V segment lost 1 base and the J segment 1 base; nucleotides outside the gene matches: 5. The CDR3 sequence is CSARAGQALQETQYF. The CDR3 nucleotides read TGCAGTGCTAGAGCGGGACAGGCGCTCCAAGAGACCCAGTACTTC.

This clonotype was recorded many times. This chain joins TRBV12-3 or TRBV12-4 and TRBJ2-7; the D gene is possibly TRBD1 (5 bases). Trimming removed 1 base at V and 6 bases at J, with 13 bases between. CDR3 length: 14 amino acids. The CDR3 sequence is CASSLGVWGLEQYF. The CDR3 DNA is TGTGCCAGCAGTTTAGGGGTCTGGGGCCTCGAGCAGTACTTC.

On this clonotype: A read error may produce the germline difference seen at one junction end. The chain employs TRBV27 and TRBJ2-1; D possibly corresponds to TRBD2 (6 bases). CDR1 is MNHEY, CDR2 SMNVEV, per germline (reference sequence). The CDR3 is 15 residues long. The CDR3 loop reads CTSSSLCGGYNEQFF. Written as DNA, the CDR3 is TGCACCAGCAGTTCATTGTGCGGAGGGTACAATGAGCAGTTCTTC.

This rearrangement joins TRBV19 to TRBJ1-2, with 9 bases that match TRBD1. The V gene's germline CDR1 is LNHDA and CDR2 SQIVND (reference sequence). V gave up 5 bases and J gave up 2 bases; unmatched junction bases: 9. This CDR3 has 16 residues. For the CDR3, the DNA is TGTGCCAGTAGTCCCTGGGACAGGGTGGGGAACTATGGCTACACCTTC. Translating it yields CASSPWDRVGNYGYTF.

This chain uses TRBV7-2 with TRBJ2-7; D possibly matches TRBD1 or TRBD2 (5 bases each). The V end was cut by 5 bases, the J end by 0 bases, with 11 bases between. CDR3 length equals 14 residues. The V gene's germline CDR1 is SGHTA and CDR2 FQGNSA. CDR3 in amino acids: CASSPWDGSYEQYF. Written as DNA, the CDR3 is TGTGCCAGCAGCCCGTGGGACGGCTCCTACGAGCAGTACTTC.

This clonotype occurred many times. The chain employs TRBV2 and TRBJ2-3; D is ambiguous. From germline, CDR1 is SNHLY and CDR2 FYNNEI. The CDR3 is 14 residues long. Trimming removed 7 bases at V and 0 bases at J, with 11 bases between. The CDR3 loop reads CASTGHTSTDTQYF. The CDR3 DNA is TGTGCCAGCACCGGGCACACAAGCACAGATACGCAGTATTTT.

CDR3 bases: TGTGCCAGCAGTAGGGGGTCTTCCTACGAGCAGTACTTC. Translating gives CASSRGSSYEQYF. The chain links TRBV27 to TRBJ2-7; TRBD1 might be the D (6 bases). Trimming took 5 bases from V and 1 from J, leaving 9 bases between them. This CDR3 is built from 13 residues. Germline V lookup: CDR1 MNHEY, CDR2 SMNVEV (reference sequence).

This clonotype occurred many times. The chain joins TRBV5-1 to TRBJ2-7; no firm D call. Trimming cost V 0 bases and J 5 bases, with 9 bases left between them. Germline-derived CDR1 and CDR2 are SGHRS and YFSETQ. This CDR3 has 13 residues. Here the CDR3 reads CASSLAVSHEQYF. Written as DNA, the CDR3 is TGCGCCAGCAGCTTGGCCGTTAGCCACGAGCAGTACTTC.

J is TRBJ2-2 and V is TRBV4-1; 8 bases are a match to TRBD2. Germline V gives CDR1 MGHRA, CDR2 YSYEKL. V was pared by 1 base and J by 1 base, with 2 bases of the junction left unmatched. The CDR3 covers 16 residues. CDR3: CASSQAGGENTGELFF. CDR3 nucleotides: TGCGCCAGCAGCCAAGCGGGGGGGGAGAACACCGGGGAGCTGTTTTTT.